Listed below are T cell receptor beta chains from one sample, sequenced in a study of early T cells in non-severe SARS-CoV-2 infection. One entry per CDR3 protein results from TCRdb running MiXCR on the 5' RACE reads. Found here are over 30,000 distinct CDR3 sequences, approximately 6.2% of them singletons; the top ten hold roughly 5%. Sample: whole blood. Receptors were obtained from an adult who was a healthcare worker with PCR-confirmed SARS-CoV-2 infection or an uninfected control (not recorded which). Each CDR3 is given with its conserved first and last residue. A D gene is named only where the DNA matches it firmly. Not every row has a clone size; where given, it reads once, few, many or a size class.

TRBD2	TRBV20-1	many	15	TRBJ2-3	CSAPGTSGPTDTQYF	TGCAGTGCCCCCGGGACTAGCGGCCCCACAGATACGCAGTATTTT
-	TRBV20-1	many	12	TRBJ1-2	CSARDHGHGYTF	TGCAGTGCTAGAGATCATGGTCATGGCTACACCTTC
-	TRBV24-1	few	14	TRBJ1-5	CATSETGPYQPQHF	TGTGCCACCAGTGAAACAGGACCGTATCAGCCCCAGCATTTT
TRBD2	TRBV28	-	16	TRBJ2-1	CASSLTSGGLINEQFF	TGTGCCAGCAGTTTAACGTCGGGGGGGCTCATCAATGAGCAGTTCTTC
-	TRBV2	-	10	TRBJ2-1	CASSLGEQFF	TGTGCCAGCAGTCTAGGTGAGCAGTTCTTC
-	TRBV6-2/TRBV6-3	many	16	TRBJ2-1	CASSYSGLNTYNEQFF	TGTGCCAGCAGTTACTCGGGCCTTAATACCTACAATGAGCAGTTCTTC
-	TRBV9	many	12	TRBJ1-1	CASSVGRSEAFF	TGTGCCAGCAGCGTAGGCAGGAGTGAAGCTTTCTTT
-	TRBV9	many	15	TRBJ2-3	CASSRTLRRTDTQYF	TGTGCCAGCAGCCGGACTCTAAGACGCACAGATACGCAGTATTTT
-	TRBV9	many	18	TRBJ2-1	CASSVATRGRSSYNEQFF	TGTGCCAGCAGCGTAGCTACGAGGGGGAGGAGCTCCTACAATGAGCAGTTCTTC
-	TRBV6-2/TRBV6-3	many	15	TRBJ2-1	CASSLTPSSYNEQFF	TGTGCCAGCAGTTTAACGCCCAGCTCCTACAATGAGCAGTTCTTC
TRBD1	TRBV12-3/TRBV12-4	many	18	TRBJ1-1	CASSFGQGGPSGSTEAFF	TGTGCCAGCAGTTTCGGGCAGGGGGGCCCATCAGGGAGCACTGAAGCTTTCTTT
-	TRBV10-3	many	13	TRBJ2-7	CAISPDSPYEQYF	TGTGCCATCAGCCCAGACAGCCCTTACGAGCAGTACTTC
-	TRBV2	many	15	TRBJ2-2	CASSVEGTGTGELFF	TGTGCCAGCAGTGTCGAAGGTACTGGCACCGGGGAGCTGTTTTTT
TRBD1	TRBV7-9	many	14	TRBJ2-7	CASAGDRGRYEQYF	TGTGCCAGCGCAGGGGACAGGGGAAGGTACGAGCAGTACTTC
TRBD2	TRBV7-6	-	15	TRBJ2-1	CASSLVASGWNEQFF	TGTGCCAGCAGCTTAGTGGCTAGCGGATGGAATGAGCAGTTCTTC
-	TRBV20-1	many	13	TRBJ1-2	CSARDPQGYGYTF	TGCAGTGCTAGAGATCCCCAGGGCTATGGCTACACCTTC
-	TRBV20-1	many	11	TRBJ2-5	CSATHQETQYF	TGCAGTGCTACCCACCAAGAGACCCAGTACTTC
-	TRBV6-2/TRBV6-3	many	11	TRBJ2-4	CASQMRNIQYF	TGTGCCAGTCAAATGAGAAACATTCAGTACTTC
TRBD2	TRBV12-3/TRBV12-4	many	18	TRBJ2-1	CASSGGRLAGSSYNEQFF	TGTGCCAGCAGTGGGGGGCGGCTAGCGGGGAGCTCCTACAATGAGCAGTTCTTC
-	TRBV10-3	many	11	TRBJ2-1	CAISEGSEQFF	TGTGCCATCAGTGAGGGTAGTGAGCAGTTCTTC
-	TRBV20-1	many	13	TRBJ1-3	CSARVISGNTIYF	TGCAGTGCTAGAGTTATCTCTGGAAACACCATATATTTT
-	TRBV6-2/TRBV6-3	many	18	TRBJ2-3	CASSYSKLTGRNSNTQYF	TGTGCCAGCAGTTACTCGAAGCTGACGGGCCGGAATTCGAATACGCAGTATTTT
-	TRBV4-2	few	13	TRBJ2-7	CASSQEGLSEQYF	TGTGCCAGCAGCCAAGAGGGCCTTTCCGAGCAGTACTTC
-	TRBV11-2	many	18	TRBJ2-1	CASSSTLGGREILDEQFF	TGTGCCAGCAGCTCTACGCTCGGAGGCAGGGAAATTCTCGATGAGCAGTTCTTC
TRBD2	TRBV11-2	many	15	TRBJ2-3	CASSSGLEGTDTQYF	TGTGCCAGCAGCTCCGGACTAGAGGGCACAGATACGCAGTATTTT
TRBD1	TRBV3-1	many	17	TRBJ2-7	CASSRSTGGLAGDEQYF	TGTGCCAGCAGCCGGTCCACAGGGGGCCTCGCGGGGGACGAGCAGTACTTC
TRBD1	TRBV29-1	many	14	TRBJ1-2	CSVSGQGADNGYTF	TGCAGCGTTTCCGGACAGGGGGCGGATAATGGCTACACCTTC
-	TRBV6-2/TRBV6-3	many	14	TRBJ1-2	CASSYNGGRPGYTF	TGTGCCAGCAGTTACAATGGGGGGCGACCTGGCTACACCTTC
-	TRBV5-6	many	16	TRBJ1-4	CASSLQGEGTNEKLFF	TGTGCCAGCAGCTTGCAAGGGGAAGGTACTAATGAAAAACTGTTTTTT
TRBD1	TRBV29-1	many	16	TRBJ1-4	CSVRKYQKGAREKLFF	TGCAGCGTTCGCAAATACCAAAAGGGGGCGCGGGAAAAACTGTTTTTT
-	TRBV30	many	12	TRBJ1-3	CAWSVEGNTIYF	TGTGCCTGGAGTGTCGAAGGAAACACCATATATTTT
-	TRBV7-2	many	13	TRBJ2-3	CASSRLFTDTQYF	TGTGCCAGCAGTCGACTATTCACAGATACGCAGTATTTT
-	TRBV10-3	-	13	TRBJ1-5	CVTARGSNQPQHF	TGTGTCACCGCGAGGGGAAGCAATCAGCCCCAGCATTTT
TRBD2	TRBV20-1	many	14	TRBJ2-1	CSAKNLAGAGEQFF	TGCAGTGCTAAGAACCTAGCGGGAGCCGGGGAGCAGTTCTTC
TRBD1	TRBV6-5	-	15	TRBJ2-7	CASSYRGQGSFEQYF	TGTGCCAGCAGTTACCGGGGACAGGGTTCCTTCGAGCAGTACTTC
TRBD1	TRBV9	many	14	TRBJ1-2	CASSATDRGHGYTF	TGTGCCAGCAGCGCGACGGACAGGGGACATGGCTACACCTTC
-	TRBV11-3	many	13	TRBJ1-1	CASSLDGGTEAFF	TGTGCCAGCAGCTTAGATGGGGGGACTGAAGCTTTCTTT
-	TRBV12-5	-	15	TRBJ2-1	CASGLTLGVYNEQFF	TGTGCTAGTGGTTTGACACTCGGGGTTTACAATGAGCAGTTCTTC
-	TRBV5-1	many	13	TRBJ1-1	CASSLPGNTEAFF	TGCGCCAGCAGCTTGCCGGGGAACACTGAAGCTTTCTTT
-	TRBV7-2	many	14	TRBJ2-3	CASRYYGLDDTQYF	TGTGCCAGCAGATACTATGGGCTGGACGATACGCAGTATTTT
-	TRBV10-3	many	13	TRBJ1-3	CAIGDTSGNTIYF	TGTGCCATCGGGGACACCTCTGGAAACACCATATATTTT
TRBD2	TRBV4-1	many	17	TRBJ2-1	CASSPGWTSGSYNEQFF	TGCGCCAGCAGCCCGGGTTGGACTAGCGGGTCCTACAATGAGCAGTTCTTC
-	TRBV4-2	many	18	TRBJ1-1	CASSPAWGGLPMNTEAFF	TGTGCCAGCAGCCCAGCTTGGGGCGGCCTGCCGATGAACACTGAAGCTTTCTTT
-	TRBV6-1	-	16	TRBJ1-2	CASRKVGTDSYYGYTF	TGTGCCAGCAGGAAGGTGGGCACAGATTCTTATTATGGCTACACCTTC
-	TRBV5-4	-	15	TRBJ1-6	CASSSPGGLNSPLHF	TGTGCCAGCAGCTCCCCCGGGGGGCTTAATTCACCCCTCCACTTT
TRBD1	TRBV27	many	13	TRBJ2-3	CASSLRGPDTQYF	TGTGCCAGCAGCCTTAGGGGGCCAGATACGCAGTATTTT
-	TRBV20-1	many	14	TRBJ2-3	CSANYLPGTDTQYF	TGCAGTGCTAACTACCTCCCTGGCACAGATACGCAGTATTTT
-	TRBV20-1	many	14	TRBJ2-5	CSAPHSGGQETQYF	TGCAGTGCCCCCCATTCCGGCGGGCAAGAGACCCAGTACTTC
-	TRBV7-2	many	11	TRBJ2-2	CASAWSGELFF	TGTGCCAGCGCCTGGTCCGGGGAGCTGTTTTTT
TRBD1	TRBV18	many	15	TRBJ1-2	CASSPDRGANYGYTF	TGTGCCAGCTCACCAGACAGGGGAGCTAACTATGGCTACACCTTC
TRBD2	TRBV6-1	many	16	TRBJ2-4	CASSPHGRGGNDIQYF	TGTGCCAGCAGTCCCCACGGTCGGGGGGGCAACGACATTCAGTACTTC
-	TRBV30	-	12	TRBJ1-3	CAWTDSGNTIYF	TGTGCCTGGACAGATTCTGGAAACACCATATATTTT